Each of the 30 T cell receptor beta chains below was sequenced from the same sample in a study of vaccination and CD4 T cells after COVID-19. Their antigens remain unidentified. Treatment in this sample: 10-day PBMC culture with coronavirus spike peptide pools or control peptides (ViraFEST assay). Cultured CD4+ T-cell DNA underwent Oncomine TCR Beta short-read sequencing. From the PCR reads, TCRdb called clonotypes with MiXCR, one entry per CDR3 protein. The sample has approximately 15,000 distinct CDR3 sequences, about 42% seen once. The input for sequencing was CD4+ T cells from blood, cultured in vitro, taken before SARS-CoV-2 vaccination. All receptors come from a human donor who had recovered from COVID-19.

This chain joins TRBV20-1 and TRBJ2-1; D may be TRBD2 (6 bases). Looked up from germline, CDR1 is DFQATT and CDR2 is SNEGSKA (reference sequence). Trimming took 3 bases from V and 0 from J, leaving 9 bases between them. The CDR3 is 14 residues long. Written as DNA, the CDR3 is TGCAGTGCTAGTTTGCGGGGCTCCTACAATGAGCAGTTCTTC. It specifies CSASLRGSYNEQFF.

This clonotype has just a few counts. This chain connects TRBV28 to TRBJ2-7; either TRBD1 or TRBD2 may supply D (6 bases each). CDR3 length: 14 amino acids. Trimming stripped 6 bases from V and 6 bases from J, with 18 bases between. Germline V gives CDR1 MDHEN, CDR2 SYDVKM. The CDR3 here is CASRRGLSSREQYF. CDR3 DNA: TGTGCCAGCAGACGGGGGCTTTCTTCCCGCGAGCAGTACTTC.

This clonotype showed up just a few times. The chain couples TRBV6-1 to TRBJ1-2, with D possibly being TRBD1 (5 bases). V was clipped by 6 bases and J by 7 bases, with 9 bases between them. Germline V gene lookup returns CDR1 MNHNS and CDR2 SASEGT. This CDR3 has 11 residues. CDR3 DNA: TGTGCCAGCAGATCAGGGTCTGGCTACACCTTC. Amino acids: CASRSGSGYTF.

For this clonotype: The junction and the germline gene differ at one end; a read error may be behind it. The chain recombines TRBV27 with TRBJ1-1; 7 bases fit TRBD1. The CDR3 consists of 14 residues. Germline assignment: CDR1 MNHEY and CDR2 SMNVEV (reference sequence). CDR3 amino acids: CVSSWTGLNTEAFF. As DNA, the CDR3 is TGTGTCAGCAGTTGGACAGGCTTGAACACTGAAGCTTTCTTT.

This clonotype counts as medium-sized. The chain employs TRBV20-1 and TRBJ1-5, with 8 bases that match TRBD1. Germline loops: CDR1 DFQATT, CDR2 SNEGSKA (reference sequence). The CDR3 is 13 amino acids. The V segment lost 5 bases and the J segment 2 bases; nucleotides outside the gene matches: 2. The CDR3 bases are TGCAGTGCTCACAGGGGGGGCAATCAGCCCCAGCATTTT. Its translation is CSAHRGGNQPQHF.

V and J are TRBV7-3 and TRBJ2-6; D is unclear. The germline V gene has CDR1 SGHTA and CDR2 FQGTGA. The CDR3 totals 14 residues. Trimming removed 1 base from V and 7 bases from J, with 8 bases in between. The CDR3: CASSLSPGANVLTF. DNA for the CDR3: TGTGCCAGCAGCTTAAGTCCAGGTGCCAACGTCCTGACTTTC.

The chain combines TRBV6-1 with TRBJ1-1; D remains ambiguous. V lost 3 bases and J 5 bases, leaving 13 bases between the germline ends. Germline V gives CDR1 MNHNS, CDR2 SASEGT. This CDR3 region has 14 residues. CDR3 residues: CASSERGRETEAFF. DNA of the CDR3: TGTGCCAGCAGTGAGCGGGGAAGGGAAACTGAAGCTTTCTTT.

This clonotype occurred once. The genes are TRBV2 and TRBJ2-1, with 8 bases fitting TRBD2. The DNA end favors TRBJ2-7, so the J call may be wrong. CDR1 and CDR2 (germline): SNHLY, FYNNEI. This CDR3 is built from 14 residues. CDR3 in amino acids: CASSETAGALEQYF. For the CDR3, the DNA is TGTGCCAGCAGTGAAACAGCGGGAGCTCTCGAGCAGTACTTC.

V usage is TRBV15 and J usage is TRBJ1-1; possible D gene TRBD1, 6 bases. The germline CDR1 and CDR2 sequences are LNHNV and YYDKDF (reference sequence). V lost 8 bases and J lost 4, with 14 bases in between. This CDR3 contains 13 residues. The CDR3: CATQQGRGTEAFF. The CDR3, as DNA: TGTGCCACCCAACAGGGAAGGGGCACTGAAGCTTTCTTT.

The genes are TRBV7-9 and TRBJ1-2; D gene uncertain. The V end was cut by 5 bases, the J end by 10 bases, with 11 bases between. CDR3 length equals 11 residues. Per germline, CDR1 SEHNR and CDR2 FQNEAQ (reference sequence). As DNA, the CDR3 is TGTGCCAGCAGCCGGTGGGCCCTCTACACCTTC. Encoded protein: CASSRWALYTF.

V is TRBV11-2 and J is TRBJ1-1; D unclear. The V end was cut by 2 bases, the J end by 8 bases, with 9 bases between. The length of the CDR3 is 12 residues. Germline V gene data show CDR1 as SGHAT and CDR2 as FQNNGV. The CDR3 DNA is TGTGCCAGCAGCTTATCGTCCTTAGAAGCTTTCTTT. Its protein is CASSLSSLEAFF.

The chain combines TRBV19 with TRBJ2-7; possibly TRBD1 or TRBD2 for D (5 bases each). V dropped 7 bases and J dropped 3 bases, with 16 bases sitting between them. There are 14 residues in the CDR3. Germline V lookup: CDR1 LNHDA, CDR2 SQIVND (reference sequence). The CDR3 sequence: CASTPGRGNYEQYF. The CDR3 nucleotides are TGTGCCAGTACCCCGGGTCGGGGCAACTACGAGCAGTACTTC. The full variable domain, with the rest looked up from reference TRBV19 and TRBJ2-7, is DGGITQSPKYLFRKEGQNVTLSCEQNLNHDAMYWYRQDPGQGLRLIYYSQIVNDFQKGDIAEGYSVSREKKESFPLTVTSAQKNPTAFYLCASTPGRGNYEQYFGPGTRLTVT.

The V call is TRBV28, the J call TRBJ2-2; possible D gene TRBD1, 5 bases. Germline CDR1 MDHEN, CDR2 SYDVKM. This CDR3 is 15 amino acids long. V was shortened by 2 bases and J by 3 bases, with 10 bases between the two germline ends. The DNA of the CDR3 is TGTGCCAGCAGTTTAACCCAGGGTTACACCGGGGAGCTGTTTTTT. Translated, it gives CASSLTQGYTGELFF.

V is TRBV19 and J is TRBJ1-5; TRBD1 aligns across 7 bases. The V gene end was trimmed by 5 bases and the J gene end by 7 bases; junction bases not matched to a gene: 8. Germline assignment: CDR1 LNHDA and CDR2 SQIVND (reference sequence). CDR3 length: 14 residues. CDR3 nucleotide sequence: TGTGCCAGTAGTCTCAGGGGGAATGGGCAGCCCCAGCATTTT. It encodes CASSLRGNGQPQHF.

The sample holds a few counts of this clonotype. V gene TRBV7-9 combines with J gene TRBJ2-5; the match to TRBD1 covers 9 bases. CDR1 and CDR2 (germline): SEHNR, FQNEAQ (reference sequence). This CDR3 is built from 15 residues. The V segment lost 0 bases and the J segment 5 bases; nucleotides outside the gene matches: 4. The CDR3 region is CASSLAWDRDETQYF. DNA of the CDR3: TGTGCCAGCAGCTTAGCGTGGGACAGGGACGAGACCCAGTACTTC.

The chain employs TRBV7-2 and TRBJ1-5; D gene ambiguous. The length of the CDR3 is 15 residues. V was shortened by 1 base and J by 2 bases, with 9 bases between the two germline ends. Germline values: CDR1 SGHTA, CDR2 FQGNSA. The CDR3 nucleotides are TGTGCCAGCAGCTTAGAAGGGTCTCGCAATCAGCCCCAGCATTTT. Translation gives CASSLEGSRNQPQHF.

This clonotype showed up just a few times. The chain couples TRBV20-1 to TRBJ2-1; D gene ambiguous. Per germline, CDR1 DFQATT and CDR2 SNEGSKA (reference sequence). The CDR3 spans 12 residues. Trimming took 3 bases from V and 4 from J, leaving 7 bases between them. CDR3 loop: CSASIDYNEQFF. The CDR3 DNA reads TGCAGTGCTAGCATAGATTACAATGAGCAGTTCTTC.

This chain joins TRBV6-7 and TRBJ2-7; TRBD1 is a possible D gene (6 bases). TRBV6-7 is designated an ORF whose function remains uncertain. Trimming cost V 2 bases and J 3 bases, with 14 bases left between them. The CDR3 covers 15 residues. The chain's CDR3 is CASSYPPGVHYEQYF. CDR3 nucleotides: TGTGCCAGCAGTTACCCCCCAGGGGTCCACTACGAGCAGTACTTC.

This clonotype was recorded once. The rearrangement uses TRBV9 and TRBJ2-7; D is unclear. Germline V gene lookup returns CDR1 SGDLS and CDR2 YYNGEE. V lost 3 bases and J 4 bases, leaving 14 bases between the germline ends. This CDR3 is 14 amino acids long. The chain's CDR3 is CASSGGPFGYEQYF. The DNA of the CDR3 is TGTGCCAGCAGCGGAGGCCCATTCGGGTACGAGCAGTACTTC.

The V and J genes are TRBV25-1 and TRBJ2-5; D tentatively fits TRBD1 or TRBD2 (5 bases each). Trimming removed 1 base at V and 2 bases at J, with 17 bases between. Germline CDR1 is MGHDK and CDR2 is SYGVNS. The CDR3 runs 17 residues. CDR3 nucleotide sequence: TGTGCCAGCAGTGAATTCCGGGACGGAGATCAACAAGAGACCCAGTACTTC. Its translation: CASSEFRDGDQQETQYF. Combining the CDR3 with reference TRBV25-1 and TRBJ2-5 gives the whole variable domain EADIYQTPRYLVIGTGKKITLECSQTMGHDKMYWYQQDPGMELHLIHYSYGVNSTEKGDLSSESTVSRIRTEHFPLTLESARPSHTSQYLCASSEFRDGDQQETQYFGPGTRLLVL.

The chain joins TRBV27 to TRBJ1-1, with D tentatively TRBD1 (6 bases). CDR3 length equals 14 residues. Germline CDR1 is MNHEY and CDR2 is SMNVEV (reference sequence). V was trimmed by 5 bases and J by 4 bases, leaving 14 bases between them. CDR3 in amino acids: CASSLNRAGTEAFF. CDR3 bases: TGTGCCAGCAGTCTCAACAGGGCGGGCACTGAAGCTTTCTTT.

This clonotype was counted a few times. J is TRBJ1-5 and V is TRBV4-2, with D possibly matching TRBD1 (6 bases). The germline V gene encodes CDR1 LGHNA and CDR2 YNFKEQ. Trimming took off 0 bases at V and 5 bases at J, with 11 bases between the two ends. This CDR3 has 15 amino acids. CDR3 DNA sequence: TGTGCCAGCAGCCAAGATCCACAGGGAGATCAGCCCCAGCATTTT. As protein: CASSQDPQGDQPQHF.

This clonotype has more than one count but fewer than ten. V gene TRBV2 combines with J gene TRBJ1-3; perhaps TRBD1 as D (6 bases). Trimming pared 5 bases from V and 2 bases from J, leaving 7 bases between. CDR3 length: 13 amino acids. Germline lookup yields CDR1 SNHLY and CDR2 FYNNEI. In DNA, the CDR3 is TGTGCCAGCAGTAGGGACACTGGAAACACCATATATTTT. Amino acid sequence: CASSRDTGNTIYF.

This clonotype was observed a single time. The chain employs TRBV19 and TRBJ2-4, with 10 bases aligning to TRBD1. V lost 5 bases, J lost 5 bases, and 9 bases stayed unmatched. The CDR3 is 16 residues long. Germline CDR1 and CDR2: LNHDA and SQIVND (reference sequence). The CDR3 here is CASSGTPGQGQNIQYF. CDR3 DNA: TGTGCCAGTAGTGGTACCCCGGGACAGGGGCAAAACATTCAGTACTTC.

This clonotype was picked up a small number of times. The DNA of the CDR3 is TGCAGTGCTCTCGAGGGGAGGGGGGCCCAAGATACGCAGTATTTT. This gives the protein CSALEGRGAQDTQYF. This chain joins TRBV20-1 and TRBJ2-3, with a tentative D call TRBD2 (7 bases). Trimming removed 5 bases at V and 5 bases at J, with 20 bases between. Looked up from germline, CDR1 is DFQATT and CDR2 is SNEGSKA (reference sequence). CDR3 size: 15 residues.

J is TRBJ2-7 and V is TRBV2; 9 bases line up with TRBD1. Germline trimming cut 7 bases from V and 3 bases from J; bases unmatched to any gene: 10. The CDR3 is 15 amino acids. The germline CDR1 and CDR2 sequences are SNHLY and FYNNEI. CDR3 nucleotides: TGTGCCAGCATGAGTCCGGGGACAGGGCACTACGAGCAGTACTTC. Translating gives CASMSPGTGHYEQYF.

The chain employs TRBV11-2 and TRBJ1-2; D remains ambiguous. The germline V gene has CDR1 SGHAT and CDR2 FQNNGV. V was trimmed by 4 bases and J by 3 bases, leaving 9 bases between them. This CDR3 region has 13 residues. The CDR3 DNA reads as TGTGCCAGCAGCTCGGACGGATACTATGGCTACACCTTC. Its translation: CASSSDGYYGYTF.

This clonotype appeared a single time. CDR3 in amino acids: CASRGYNEQFF. In DNA, the CDR3 is TGTGCCAGCAGAGGGTACAATGAGCAGTTCTTC. The chain employs TRBV6-1 and TRBJ2-1; no reliable D call. CDR1 is MNHNS and CDR2 is SASEGT in the germline V gene. The V gene lost 6 bases and the J gene lost 4 bases, with 4 bases spanning the gap. The CDR3 length is 11 residues.

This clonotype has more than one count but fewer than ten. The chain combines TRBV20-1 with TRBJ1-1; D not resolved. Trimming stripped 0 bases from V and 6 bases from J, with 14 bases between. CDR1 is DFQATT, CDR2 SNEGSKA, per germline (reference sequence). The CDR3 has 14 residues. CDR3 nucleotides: TGCAGTGCTAGAGATCTTAGGCGGCCGGCTGAAGCTTTCTTT. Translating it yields CSARDLRRPAEAFF.

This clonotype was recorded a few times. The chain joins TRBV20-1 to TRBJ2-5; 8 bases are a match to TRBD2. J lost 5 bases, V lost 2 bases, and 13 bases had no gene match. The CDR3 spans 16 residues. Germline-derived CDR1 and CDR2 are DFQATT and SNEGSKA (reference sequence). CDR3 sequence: CSARLVSAGGGETQYF. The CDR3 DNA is TGCAGTGCTAGACTTGTGTCGGCGGGGGGTGGGGAGACCCAGTACTTC.